A single sample gave rise to the 18 T cell receptor beta chains below, sequenced in a study of cytomegalovirus exposure and HLA in healthy donors. In the PCR, 60 Vbeta and 13 Jbeta primers were used. Repertoires were generated with immunoSEQ multiplex PCR, while TCRdb's copy carries only in-frame clones and drops some. The specimen's table records some 120,000 clones. The specimen was PBMCs. Every receptor here comes from a man younger than 40 in good health and CMV-seronegative.

The rearrangement links TRBV6-5 to TRBJ1-1; D is ambiguous. CDR3 length equals 13 residues. From germline, CDR1 is MNHEY and CDR2 SVGAGI. Deletions cut 2 bases from V and 6 bases from J, with 10 bases between. CDR3 in amino acids: CASSYEEVAEAFF. DNA of the CDR3: TGTGCCAGCAGTTACGAGGAGGTGGCTGAAGCTTTCTTT.

The chain couples TRBV7-2 to TRBJ2-7, with TRBD2 matching over 9 bases. V dropped 5 bases and J dropped 6; count of bases not matched to a gene: 8. The CDR3 contains 14 residues. CDR1 is SGHTA and CDR2 is FQGNSA in the germline V gene. CDR3 nucleotides: TGTGCCAGCAGCGAGGGGAGCGGGAGGACCGAGCAGTACTTC. Translating gives CASSEGSGRTEQYF.

The chain employs TRBV11-1 and TRBJ1-4; D perhaps matches TRBD1 (5 bases). The germline V gene has CDR1 SGHAT and CDR2 FQDESV (reference sequence). With 5 bases removed from V and 4 bases from J, the gap between germline ends came to 17 bases. The length of the CDR3 is 16 residues. The DNA of the CDR3 is TGTGCCAGCAGCCAACAGGTCTCGGGAGGTAATGAAAAACTGTTTTTT. Its protein product is CASSQQVSGGNEKLFF.

The rearrangement links TRBV5-4 to TRBJ2-7; the D is unclear. Germline loops: CDR1 SGHNT, CDR2 YYREEE (reference sequence). V lost 2 bases and J lost 6, with 9 bases in between. This CDR3 spans 12 amino acids. CDR3 coding DNA: TGTGCCAGCAGCTTCGACGCGGTCGAGCAGTACTTC. It specifies CASSFDAVEQYF.

CDR3 in DNA: TGTGCCAGCAGTCCGGACTGGGACTATGGCTACACCTTC. As protein: CASSPDWDYGYTF. This chain links TRBV27 with TRBJ1-2; D is unresolved. The V and J ends lost 5 bases and 3 bases respectively, with 10 bases between them. From germline, CDR1 is MNHEY and CDR2 SMNVEV (reference sequence). There are 13 residues in the CDR3.

The chain carries TRBV30 and TRBJ1-4; 9 bases line up with TRBD1. The length of the CDR3 is 16 residues. Trimming at V came to 0 bases and at J to 8 bases, leaving 10 bases not matched to a gene. CDR1 is GTSNPN, CDR2 SVGIG, per germline (reference sequence). CDR3 loop: CAWSVLMGQGGEKLFF. CDR3 DNA: TGTGCCTGGAGTGTACTTATGGGACAGGGAGGAGAAAAACTGTTTTTT.

The chain joins TRBV11-1 to TRBJ1-1; TRBD1 matches at 10 bases. The V gene's germline CDR1 is SGHAT and CDR2 FQDESV (reference sequence). This CDR3 is 17 amino acids long. The V segment lost 2 bases and the J segment 0 bases; nucleotides outside the gene matches: 6. The CDR3 DNA reads TGTGCCAGCAGCTTATTGACAGGGGGCTCCCTGAACACTGAAGCTTTCTTT. Its translation: CASSLLTGGSLNTEAFF.

V gene TRBV18 combines with J gene TRBJ2-7, with TRBD1 matching 7 bases. The V gene's germline CDR1 is KGHSH and CDR2 LQKENI. V lost 1 base to trimming and J lost 2 bases; unmatched junction nucleotides: 8. CDR3 size: 16 residues. As DNA, the CDR3 is TGTGCCAGCTCACCACTTCGGGACAGCTACACCTACGAGCAGTACTTC. Translating gives CASSPLRDSYTYEQYF. The full variable domain, rest sourced from reference TRBV18 and TRBJ2-7, is NAGVMQNPRHLVRRRGQEARLRCSPMKGHSHVYWYRQLPEEGLKFMVYLQKENIIDESGMPKERFSAEFPKEGPSILRIQQVVRGDSAAYFCASSPLRDSYTYEQYFGPGTRLTVT.

This chain joins TRBV19 and TRBJ1-1; 7 bases are shared with TRBD1. Germline V gene data show CDR1 as LNHDA and CDR2 as SQIVND (reference sequence). This CDR3 region has 14 residues. J was trimmed by 4 bases and V by 5 bases; bases with no gene match: 7. This CDR3 is CASSPTTGTTEAFF. The CDR3 DNA follows: TGTGCCAGTAGTCCAACGACAGGGACCACTGAAGCTTTCTTT.

V and J are TRBV27 and TRBJ2-2; 9 bases match TRBD1. Germline CDR1 and CDR2: MNHEY and SMNVEV (reference sequence). This CDR3 has 14 amino acids. J lost 7 bases, V lost 3 bases, and 3 bases had no gene match. CDR3 sequence: CASSLDRGGGELFF. CDR3 bases: TGTGCCAGCAGTTTGGACAGGGGTGGCGGGGAGCTGTTTTTT.

The V and J genes are TRBV29-1 and TRBJ1-1, with a weak D call TRBD1 (5 bases). This CDR3 has 16 amino acids. CDR1 SQVTM and CDR2 ANQGSEA come from the germline V gene. This CDR3 is CGAGGWGLGGGTEAFF. The CDR3 nucleotides are TGCGGCGCCGGGGGATGGGGTCTCGGGGGGGGAACTGAAGCTTTCTTT.

The chain carries TRBV5-1 and TRBJ1-1; tentatively, D is TRBD1 (6 bases). The CDR3 sequence is 12 residues long. Trimming pared 9 bases from V and 4 bases from J, leaving 13 bases between. CDR1 and CDR2 (germline): SGHRS, YFSETQ. The CDR3 region is CATTGIGTEAFF. CDR3 bases: TGCGCCACCACAGGGATAGGCACTGAAGCTTTCTTT.

The V call is TRBV29-1, the J call TRBJ2-7; possible D gene TRBD1, 6 bases. With 0 bases removed from V and 4 bases from J, the gap between germline ends came to 7 bases. CDR1 SQVTM and CDR2 ANQGSEA come from the germline V gene. The CDR3 is 12 residues long. The CDR3 sequence is CSVEEQGYEQYF. In nucleotides, the CDR3 is TGCAGCGTTGAAGAACAGGGTTACGAGCAGTACTTC.

This chain connects TRBV7-2 to TRBJ1-5; TRBD1 matches at 9 bases. V shed 3 bases and J 5 bases; nucleotides not matched to a gene: 14. The CDR3 totals 18 residues. Germline lookup yields CDR1 SGHTA and CDR2 FQGNSA. The CDR3 spells CASSFPHDGRTGDQPQHF. In nucleotides, the CDR3 is TGTGCCAGCAGCTTCCCTCACGACGGACGGACAGGGGATCAGCCCCAGCATTTT.

The chain couples TRBV5-5 to TRBJ1-4; TRBD1 aligns across 7 bases. CDR1 is SGHKS, CDR2 YYEKEE, per germline (reference sequence). The J segment lost 7 bases and the V segment lost 6 bases, leaving 18 bases of the junction unmatched. This CDR3 contains 17 residues. The CDR3 sequence is CASTGGIAGTGSEKLFF. CDR3 DNA sequence: TGTGCCAGCACAGGGGGGATTGCGGGGACCGGGAGTGAAAAACTGTTTTTT.

Note on this clone: Other DNA sequences in this sample translate to the same CDR3. The chain recombines TRBV27 with TRBJ1-3, with 7 bases aligning to TRBD1. Per the germline V gene, CDR1 is MNHEY and CDR2 is SMNVEV (reference sequence). J lost 2 bases, V lost 5 bases, and 3 bases had no gene match. The CDR3 is made up of 14 amino acids. This CDR3 is CASSRDRAGNTIYF. The CDR3, as DNA: TGTGCCAGCAGTCGAGACAGGGCTGGAAACACCATATATTTT.

The rearrangement joins TRBV7-8 to TRBJ1-4; D not resolved. Trimming removed 0 bases at V and 4 bases at J, with 6 bases between. CDR1 SGHVS and CDR2 FQNEAQ come from the germline V gene. The CDR3 is 14 amino acids. In nucleotides, the CDR3 is TGTGCCAGCAGCTTAGCCAGCGTTAATGAAAAACTGTTTTTT. It encodes CASSLASVNEKLFF. Supplemented by reference TRBV7-8 and TRBJ1-4, the full variable domain reads GAGVSQSPRYKVAKRGQDVALRCDPISGHVSLFWYQQALGQGPEFLTYFQNEAQLDKSGLPSDRFFAERPEGSVSTLKIQRTQQEDSAVYLCASSLASVNEKLFFGSGTQLSVL.

The rearrangement uses TRBV27 and TRBJ2-2; TRBD2 matches 10 bases. Germline lookup yields CDR1 MNHEY and CDR2 SMNVEV (reference sequence). With V trimmed by 9 bases and J by 4 bases, 11 bases remained unmatched. The CDR3 spans 16 residues. For the CDR3, the DNA is TGTGCCAGTGGACTAGCGGAAGCGTGGCGCACCGGGGAGCTGTTTTTT. Translated: CASGLAEAWRTGELFF.